This is a list of T cell receptor beta chains from one sample in a study of T cell changes during pregnancy in multiple sclerosis. Here immunoSEQ multiplex PCR was the method, and the copy in TCRdb shows in-frame clones only, minus some. This sample has tens of thousands of clones, with around 94% found just once. Source: peripheral blood, taken in the third trimester of pregnancy. Receptors originate from a female donor with multiple sclerosis, enrolled in a pregnancy study. The CDR3 runs from the conserved cysteine through the conserved F or W. The order of the fields is V gene, clone size, J gene, D gene, CDR3 DNA, CDR3 protein. D genes are given only for firm matches. The size field is filled for only some rows; it gives once, few, many or a size class.

TRBV7-2	NA	TRBJ2-7	NA	TGTGCCAGCAGCTTAGCTGGCGGTCCCTCCTACGAGCAGTACTTC	CASSLAGGPSYEQYF
TRBV11-1	NA	TRBJ2-3	TRBD1	TGTGCCAGCAGCCCGGACAGGGTGACCACAGATACGCAGTATTTT	CASSPDRVTTDTQYF
TRBV27	NA	TRBJ2-3	NA	TGTGCCAGCAGTCTGGGACTGCGCACAGATACGCAGTATTTT	CASSLGLRTDTQYF
TRBV28	NA	TRBJ2-7	NA	TGTGCCAGCAGATCCCCCAGAGGCCTCCTCAACTACGAGCAGTACTTC	CASRSPRGLLNYEQYF
TRBV12-5	NA	TRBJ2-1	TRBD2	TGTGCTAGTGGACCTGATCCCGGGGGGTTTCATGAGCAGTTCTTC	CASGPDPGGFHEQFF
TRBV5-8	NA	TRBJ1-2	NA	TGTGCCAGCAGCTTGATTAAGGGGTACTATGGCTACACCTTC	CASSLIKGYYGYTF
TRBV5-4	once	TRBJ2-2	NA	TGTGCCAGCAGCTTTCCCGACGGGAGCAAGGCCACCGGGGAGCTGTTTTTT	CASSFPDGSKATGELFF
TRBV6-1	NA	TRBJ2-7	TRBD2	TGTGCCAGCAGTGAGGGACTAGCGGGAGGAACCCACAGGTACGAGCAGTACTTC	CASSEGLAGGTHRYEQYF
TRBV7-9	NA	TRBJ2-1	TRBD2	TGTGCCAGCAGCCCCGTTGCGGGCGGGAGGCACCACAATGAGCAGTTCTTC	CASSPVAGGRHHNEQFF
TRBV6-5	NA	TRBJ1-1	NA	TGTGCCAGCAGTTACGTGGGGCATAACACTGAAGCTTTCTTT	CASSYVGHNTEAFF
TRBV29-1	NA	TRBJ2-2	NA	TGCAGCGTTGCCAAAGTTCAGGGAGGCACCGGGGAGCTGTTTTTT	CSVAKVQGGTGELFF
TRBV10-3	NA	TRBJ2-1	TRBD2	TGTGCCATCAGTGGGGGGGGGAGTGAGCAGTTCTTC	CAISGGGSEQFF
TRBV19	NA	TRBJ1-1	TRBD1	TGTGCCAGTAGTCGTCTAGGGGGCGGTTCCACTGAAGCTTTCTTT	CASSRLGGGSTEAFF
TRBV27	once	TRBJ2-1	TRBD2	TGTGCCAGCAGTTTAAAGGCTAGCGGTTCCTACAATGAGCAGTTCTTC	CASSLKASGSYNEQFF
TRBV28	NA	TRBJ1-5	TRBD1	TGTGCCAGCAGTCAACTAGGGGGCGCAGCTAATCAGCCCCAGCATTTT	CASSQLGGAANQPQHF
TRBV10-3	NA	TRBJ2-5	TRBD2	TGTGCCATCAGTGAGGGACTAGCGGGAGTAAAAGAGACCCAGTACTTC	CAISEGLAGVKETQYF
TRBV6-1	NA	TRBJ2-7	NA	TGTGCCAGCAGTGAACAAACAGCCTACGAGCAGTACTTC	CASSEQTAYEQYF
TRBV5-8	NA	TRBJ2-7	NA	TGTGCCAGCAGCCCGGTGGGGGTACAGGGCCGGTACGAGCAGTACTTC	CASSPVGVQGRYEQYF
TRBV2	NA	TRBJ1-1	TRBD1	TGTGCCAGCAGTTCAACAGGGGTGGGCACTGAAGCTTTCTTT	CASSSTGVGTEAFF
TRBV27	once	TRBJ1-2	TRBD1	TGTGCCAGCAGTTTTAACAGGGGTCGGGGTAACTATGGCTACACCTTC	CASSFNRGRGNYGYTF
TRBV27	NA	TRBJ2-1	NA	TGTGCCAGCAGGGCCCAACTAGGGAACTACAATGAGCAGTTCTTC	CASRAQLGNYNEQFF
TRBV7-2	NA	TRBJ2-2	TRBD1	TGTGCCAGCAGCCTGACAGGGATGGTAACCGGGGAGCTGTTTTTT	CASSLTGMVTGELFF
TRBV10-1	NA	TRBJ2-7	NA	TGCGCCAGCAGTGATCTATCCATGGACATCATTGCCCTCTACGAGCAGTACTTC	CASSDLSMDIIALYEQYF
TRBV9	NA	TRBJ2-1	TRBD2	TGTGCCAGCAGGGCGTCGGGACTAACCAATGAGCAGTTCTTC	CASRASGLTNEQFF
TRBV6-6	NA	TRBJ2-3	NA	TGTGCCAGCAGTTTAGCTCACACAGATACGCAGTATTTT	CASSLAHTDTQYF
TRBV11-3	NA	TRBJ1-1	NA	TGTGCCAGCAGCTTAGACAGGCTGAACACTGAAGCTTTCTTT	CASSLDRLNTEAFF
TRBV6-4	NA	TRBJ2-3	NA	TGTGCCAGCAGTGACTCCTTAAACACAGATACGCAGTATTTT	CASSDSLNTDTQYF
TRBV6-1	NA	TRBJ1-5	TRBD1	TGTGCCAGCAGTGAGCTAGGGACAGCTAATCAGCCCCAGCATTTT	CASSELGTANQPQHF
TRBV6-4	NA	TRBJ2-1	NA	TGTGCCAGCAGTAAAGGGGGGGGTAATGAGCAGTTCTTC	CASSKGGGNEQFF
TRBV7-2	NA	TRBJ1-1	TRBD1	TGTGCCAGCAGCTTCCAAGGGACAGCGAACACTGAAGCTTTCTTT	CASSFQGTANTEAFF
TRBV4-1	NA	TRBJ1-5	TRBD1	TGCGCCAGCAGCCAAGGGGGGACAGGGGGCGCGAAGAATCAGCCCCAGCATTTT	CASSQGGTGGAKNQPQHF
TRBV28	NA	TRBJ1-2	TRBD1	TGTGCCAGCAGTGCGGGACAGTATGGCTACACCTTC	CASSAGQYGYTF
TRBV27	once	TRBJ1-2	NA	TGTGCCAGCAGTCCACGAGGAGAGACGCACTATGGCTACACCTTC	CASSPRGETHYGYTF
TRBV4-1	NA	TRBJ1-1	NA	TGCGCCAGCAGCCAGGGTCCGGGGACTTCCCGTGAAGCTTTCTTT	CASSQGPGTSREAFF
TRBV21-1	NA	TRBJ1-2	NA	TGTGCCAGCAGCAAAGCCCAGGGGGGCTATGGCTACACCTTC	CASSKAQGGYGYTF
TRBV19	NA	TRBJ1-1	NA	TGTGCCAGCACAACCCAGACAGGTCGGTACGCTTTCTTT	CASTTQTGRYAFF
TRBV18	NA	TRBJ2-1	NA	TGTGCCAGCTCACCACCGGAGGACCCATACAATGAGCAGTTCTTC	CASSPPEDPYNEQFF
TRBV27	once	TRBJ1-4	NA	TGTGCCAGCAGTCCGGGACTGACTAATGAAAAACTGTTTTTT	CASSPGLTNEKLFF
TRBV19	few	TRBJ2-7	NA	TGTGCCAGTAGTATCGTTCCGGCCTACGAGCAGTACTTC	CASSIVPAYEQYF
TRBV7-8	NA	TRBJ2-7	TRBD2	TGTGCCAGCAGTGAGGAAGCGGGAGGGCCGCGCGAGCAGTACTTC	CASSEEAGGPREQYF
TRBV29-1	NA	TRBJ2-3	TRBD1	TGCAGCGTTGAGGGGGGGCGGACAGGGGCCGATACGCAGTATTTT	CSVEGGRTGADTQYF
TRBV13	NA	TRBJ2-7	NA	TGTGCCAGCAGCTCCCCGACAGAGAACTCCTACGAGCAGTACTTC	CASSSPTENSYEQYF
TRBV7-9	once	TRBJ1-2	NA	TGTGCCAGCAGCTTCTTTACAGGGAAGGGACCTGGCTACACCTTC	CASSFFTGKGPGYTF
TRBV2	NA	TRBJ2-1	NA	TGTGCCAGCAGTGAGTTACGAGCGGCAAACAATGAGCAGTTCTTC	CASSELRAANNEQFF